These 14 T cell receptor beta chains came from one sample sequenced in a study of cytomegalovirus exposure and HLA in healthy donors. The PCR made use of 60 Vbeta and 13 Jbeta primers. Generated by immunoSEQ multiplex PCR, the TCRdb table keeps only in-frame clones and is missing some. Of 150,000 to 200,000 clones listed, roughly 85% are singletons. The specimen was PBMCs. The source of these receptors is a man aged 50 to 59 in good health and CMV-seropositive.

The chain carries TRBV4-1 and TRBJ2-5; TRBD2 matches at 7 bases. CDR1 and CDR2 from the germline V gene are MGHRA and YSYEKL. This CDR3 is 15 amino acids long. Trimming at V came to 3 bases and at J to 5 bases, leaving 9 bases not matched to a gene. The CDR3: CASSQDRWGGETQYF. The CDR3 DNA is TGCGCCAGCAGCCAGGACCGGTGGGGGGGGGAGACCCAGTACTTC.

The chain recombines TRBV7-2 with TRBJ2-1, with 8 bases aligning to TRBD2. CDR1 is SGHTA, CDR2 FQGNSA, per germline. J lost 8 bases, V lost 4 bases, and 7 bases had no gene match. The CDR3 has 14 amino acids. Here the CDR3 reads CASSSGLEAHEQFF. In DNA, the CDR3 is TGTGCCAGCAGCTCGGGACTAGAGGCGCATGAGCAGTTCTTC. The full variable domain, completed using reference TRBV7-2 and TRBJ2-1, is GAGVSQSPSNKVTEKGKDVELRCDPISGHTALYWYRQSLGQGLEFLIYFQGNSAPDKSGLPSDRFSAERTGGSVSTLTIQRTQQEDSAVYLCASSSGLEAHEQFFGPGTRLTVL.

J is TRBJ1-2 and V is TRBV2; 7 nucleotides agree with TRBD1. J was trimmed by 2 bases and V by 9 bases; bases with no gene match: 9. Germline lookup yields CDR1 SNHLY and CDR2 FYNNEI. The CDR3 length is 14 residues. CDR3 in amino acids: CASGLDRQNYGYTF. CDR3 nucleotide sequence: TGTGCCAGTGGACTGGACAGGCAGAACTATGGCTACACCTTC. Looking up the rest from reference TRBV2 and TRBJ1-2 gives the full variable domain: EPEVTQTPSHQVTQMGQEVILRCVPISNHLYFYWYRQILGQKVEFLVSFYNNEISEKSEIFDDQFSVERPDGSNFTLKIRSTKLEDSAMYFCASGLDRQNYGYTFGSGTRLTVV.

The CDR3: CASSPTGDNEQFF. CDR3 nucleotide sequence: TGCGCCAGCAGCCCCACAGGGGACAATGAGCAGTTCTTC. V usage is TRBV4-3 and J usage is TRBJ2-1; TRBD1 aligns across 7 bases. The CDR3 has 13 amino acids. Germline loops: CDR1 LGHNA, CDR2 YSLEER. Unmatched junction bases numbered 2, after V lost 4 bases and J lost 5 bases.

J is TRBJ2-3 and V is TRBV5-1; 9 bases line up with TRBD1. Germline trimming cut 2 bases from V and 5 bases from J; bases unmatched to any gene: 3. This CDR3 is 14 amino acids long. Germline V gene sequence: CDR1 SGHRS, CDR2 YFSETQ. Written as DNA, the CDR3 is TGCGCCAGCAGCTTTGGGACAGGGAGAGATACGCAGTATTTT. This gives the protein CASSFGTGRDTQYF.

The V call is TRBV19, the J call TRBJ1-5; D gene unclear. Germline loops: CDR1 LNHDA, CDR2 SQIVND (reference sequence). V lost 5 bases to trimming and J lost 0 bases, with 11 bases between them. The CDR3 spans 15 residues. The CDR3 sequence: CASSPKLYSNQPQHF. CDR3 DNA sequence: TGTGCCAGTAGTCCCAAACTCTATAGCAATCAGCCCCAGCATTTT.

This chain connects TRBV15 to TRBJ2-1, with 7 bases that match TRBD2. The germline V gene has CDR1 LNHNV and CDR2 YYDKDF (reference sequence). The V and J ends lost 2 bases and 7 bases, in that order; junction bases with no gene match: 8. The CDR3 loop spans 15 amino acids. CDR3 loop: CATSRMLAERNEQFF. Written as DNA, the CDR3 is TGTGCCACCAGCAGAATGCTAGCGGAAAGAAATGAGCAGTTCTTC.

V gene TRBV2 combines with J gene TRBJ1-2; TRBD1 matches 8 bases. Germline V gene data show CDR1 as SNHLY and CDR2 as FYNNEI. The trim removed 8 bases at V and 8 bases at J, leaving 7 bases unmatched. CDR3 length: 12 amino acids. In DNA form, the CDR3 reads TGTGCCAGCGGCAGGGGGCGGGGAGGCTACACCTTC. Encoded protein: CASGRGRGGYTF.

The gene calls are TRBV5-1 and TRBJ2-5; TRBD2 matches at 7 bases. The CDR3 covers 14 residues. Germline trimming cut 5 bases from V and 2 bases from J; bases unmatched to any gene: 6. Germline V gene lookup returns CDR1 SGHRS and CDR2 YFSETQ. The CDR3: CASSRGGPQETQYF. The DNA of the CDR3 is TGCGCCAGCAGTAGGGGAGGGCCACAAGAGACCCAGTACTTC.

The chain couples TRBV2 to TRBJ2-7, with TRBD1 as a possible D gene (6 bases). The V and J ends lost 3 bases and 7 bases respectively, with 13 bases between them. Germline V lookup: CDR1 SNHLY, CDR2 FYNNEI. This CDR3 is 13 amino acids long. The CDR3 sequence: CASSERQVVEQYV. CDR3 DNA sequence: TGTGCCAGCAGTGAGAGACAGGTGGTGGAGCAGTACGTC.

CDR3 in DNA: TGTGCCAGCAGCTCTCCTAGCGGGGGGGAGTATGAGCAGTTCTTC. The encoded protein is CASSSPSGGEYEQFF. The chain combines TRBV7-2 with TRBJ2-1; TRBD2 agrees at 12 bases. The V gene's germline CDR1 is SGHTA and CDR2 FQGNSA. The length of the CDR3 is 15 residues. Unmatched junction bases numbered 6, after V lost 4 bases and J lost 8 bases.

The rearrangement uses TRBV27 and TRBJ1-2, with D possibly TRBD1 on 6 matching bases. The CDR3 length is 16 residues. V gave up 5 bases and J gave up 6 bases, with 22 bases separating them. Germline values: CDR1 MNHEY, CDR2 SMNVEV (reference sequence). The CDR3 DNA follows: TGTGCCAGCAGTAACTCACCCGACAGGACAAGGGATGGCTACACCTTC. Amino acids: CASSNSPDRTRDGYTF.

This chain uses TRBV7-2 with TRBJ2-5, with a weak D call TRBD2 (6 bases). The end of the DNA fits TRBJ2-7 better, so the J call may be wrong. The CDR3 has 15 amino acids. Per the germline V gene, CDR1 is SGHTA and CDR2 is FQGNSA. CDR3 sequence (DNA): TGTGCCAGCAGCTTAGTTGGCGGGGCGGACGCCGAGCAGTACTTC. It codes for CASSLVGGADAEQYF.

This sequence joins TRBV6-5 and TRBJ1-2; tentative D call: TRBD1 (6 bases). V lost 5 bases and J lost 0, with 13 bases in between. The germline CDR1 and CDR2 sequences are MNHEY and SVGAGI. The CDR3 is 15 residues long. The CDR3 coding sequence is TGTGCCAGCAGTGCACACCGGACAGCTAACTATGGCTACACCTTC. This codes for CASSAHRTANYGYTF.